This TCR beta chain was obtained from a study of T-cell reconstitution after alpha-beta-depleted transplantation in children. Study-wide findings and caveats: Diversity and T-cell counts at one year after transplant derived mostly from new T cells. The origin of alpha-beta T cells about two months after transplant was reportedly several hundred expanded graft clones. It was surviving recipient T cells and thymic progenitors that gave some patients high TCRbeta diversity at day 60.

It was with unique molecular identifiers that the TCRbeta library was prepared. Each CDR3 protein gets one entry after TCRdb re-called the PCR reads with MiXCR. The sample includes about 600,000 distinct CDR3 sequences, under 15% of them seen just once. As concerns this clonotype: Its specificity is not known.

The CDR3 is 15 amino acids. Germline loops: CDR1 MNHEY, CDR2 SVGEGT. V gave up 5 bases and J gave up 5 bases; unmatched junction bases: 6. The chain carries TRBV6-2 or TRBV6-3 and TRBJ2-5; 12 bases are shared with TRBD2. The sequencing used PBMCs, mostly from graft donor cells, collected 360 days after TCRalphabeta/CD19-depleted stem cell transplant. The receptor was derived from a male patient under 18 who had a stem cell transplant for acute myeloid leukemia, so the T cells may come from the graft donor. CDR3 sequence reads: CASSPSGTSGETQYF. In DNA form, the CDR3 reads TGTGCCAGCAGTCCGAGCGGGACTAGCGGGGAGACCCAGTACTTC.